A single sample is the source of the 9 T cell receptor beta chains below, sequenced in a study of cytomegalovirus exposure and HLA in healthy donors. Amplification used 60 Vbeta primers and 13 Jbeta primers. TCRdb's copy holds only in-frame clones and misses some; the assay was immunoSEQ multiplex PCR. The table shows fewer than 200,000 clones, with around four fifths occurring only once. Input material: PBMCs. The receptors were sampled from a middle-aged man in good health and CMV-seropositive.

This rearrangement joins TRBV11-2 to TRBJ2-1; 11 bases are a match to TRBD2. The CDR3 covers 16 residues. CDR1 and CDR2 (germline): SGHAT, FQNNGV. Losses at the gene ends were 5 bases for V and 3 bases for J; bases not matched to a gene: 6. CDR3 residues: CASSQTSGTRYNEQFF. As DNA, the CDR3 is TGTGCCAGCAGCCAGACTAGCGGGACTCGCTACAATGAGCAGTTCTTC.

Of note for this clone: At one of its ends the junction is not consistent with the germline gene, which may arise from a read error. CDR3 residues: CASSRGASGEQYF. DNA of the CDR3: TGTGCTAGCAGCCGCGGCGCTTCGGGCGAGCAGTACTTC. The genes are TRBV7-7 and TRBJ2-7; D is unclear. This CDR3 has 13 amino acids. CDR1 is SSHAT and CDR2 is FNYEAQ in the germline V gene (reference sequence).

This chain uses TRBV19 with TRBJ2-5; the match to TRBD2 covers 7 bases. The germline CDR1 and CDR2 sequences are LNHDA and SQIVND (reference sequence). The length of the CDR3 is 16 residues. V lost 5 bases, J lost 2 bases, and 11 bases stayed unmatched. The CDR3 protein is CASSPLRGFVQETQYF. In DNA form, the CDR3 reads TGTGCCAGTAGTCCCCTGCGGGGGTTCGTTCAAGAGACCCAGTACTTC.

The chain carries TRBV19 and TRBJ2-7, with 10 bases identical to TRBD2. The CDR3 runs to 19 residues. Germline V gene lookup returns CDR1 LNHDA and CDR2 SQIVND (reference sequence). After removal of 5 bases from V and 3 bases from J, the junction contained 19 bases not matched to a gene. CDR3: CASSRGLAGALHNFYEQYF. The CDR3 bases are TGTGCCAGTAGTCGCGGCCTAGCGGGGGCCCTCCATAACTTCTACGAGCAGTACTTC.

Points on this clone: Other nucleotide sequences from this sample produce the same CDR3. The chain couples TRBV5-4 to TRBJ2-1, with TRBD2 identical over 12 bases. Germline CDR1 is SGHNT and CDR2 is YYREEE (reference sequence). This CDR3 comprises 15 residues. Trimming took 3 bases from V and 3 from J; bases not matched to a gene: 1. The CDR3 loop is CASSSGLAGYNEQFF. The CDR3 DNA sequence: TGTGCCAGCAGCTCGGGACTAGCGGGCTACAATGAGCAGTTCTTC.

The V and J genes are TRBV9 and TRBJ1-2, with a weak D call TRBD1 (6 bases). The CDR3 runs to 13 residues. Germline V gene data show CDR1 as SGDLS and CDR2 as YYNGEE. Trimming took 3 bases from V and 5 from J, leaving 11 bases between them. This CDR3 is CASSGTDLYGYTF. DNA for the CDR3: TGTGCCAGCAGCGGGACAGACCTATATGGCTACACCTTC.

The chain links TRBV2 to TRBJ2-1, with 13 nucleotides matching TRBD2. This CDR3 region has 18 residues. Germline lookup yields CDR1 SNHLY and CDR2 FYNNEI. With V trimmed by 5 bases and J by 4 bases, 11 bases remained unmatched. The CDR3 DNA is TGTGCCAGCAGTCACCGAGGGACTAGCGGGGTGGGGTACAATGAGCAGTTCTTC. Protein: CASSHRGTSGVGYNEQFF.

In its sample, this clone was seen a few times. V usage is TRBV18 and J usage is TRBJ2-1; no clear D. V was cut by 3 bases and J by 2 bases, with 8 bases left in between. Germline CDR1 KGHSH, CDR2 LQKENI. The CDR3 has 14 residues. CDR3 sequence: CASSPLDTYNEQFF. The CDR3 DNA reads as TGTGCCAGCTCACCCCTTGACACCTACAATGAGCAGTTCTTC.

This clone has only one observation. This chain connects TRBV27 to TRBJ2-1; 9 positions match TRBD1. Germline V CDR1 and CDR2: MNHEY, SMNVEV (reference sequence). Trimming removed 4 bases from V and 1 base from J; junction bases left unmatched: 5. The CDR3 runs 16 residues. The CDR3 loop is CASSWTGVSSYNEQFF. The CDR3 nucleotides are TGTGCCAGCAGTTGGACAGGGGTCTCGTCCTACAATGAGCAGTTCTTC.